This T cell receptor (beta chain) is from a study of blood T cell repertoires in COVID-19. Study information: The United States, Italy and Spain supplied acute and convalescent COVID-19 samples. Nucleic acid was either cDNA or gDNA, and it came from T cells, B-cell-depleted T cells, or PBMCs.

Trimming cost V 4 bases and J 2 bases; bases outside gene matches: 3. Germline V CDR1 and CDR2: ENHRY, SYGVKD. CDR3 length equals 15 residues. Authors' data handling: Reference gene primers were amplified, and this amplification served to estimate nucleated cell counts. Sequencing used immunoSEQ multiplex PCR; TCRdb keeps in-frame clones, though not all of them. That table gives V, J and clone size, and the DNA gave D and trimming. The sample records around 370,000 clones, about 90% being singletons. The TCR was taken from a young man with active or convalescent COVID-19. Sequencing was performed on peripheral blood. The gene calls are TRBV10-3 and TRBJ2-1; 9 bases map to TRBD2. The CDR3 nucleotides read TGTGCCATCAGTGTTAGCGGGAGTGCCTACAATGAGCAGTTCTTC. This sequence encodes CAISVSGSAYNEQFF.